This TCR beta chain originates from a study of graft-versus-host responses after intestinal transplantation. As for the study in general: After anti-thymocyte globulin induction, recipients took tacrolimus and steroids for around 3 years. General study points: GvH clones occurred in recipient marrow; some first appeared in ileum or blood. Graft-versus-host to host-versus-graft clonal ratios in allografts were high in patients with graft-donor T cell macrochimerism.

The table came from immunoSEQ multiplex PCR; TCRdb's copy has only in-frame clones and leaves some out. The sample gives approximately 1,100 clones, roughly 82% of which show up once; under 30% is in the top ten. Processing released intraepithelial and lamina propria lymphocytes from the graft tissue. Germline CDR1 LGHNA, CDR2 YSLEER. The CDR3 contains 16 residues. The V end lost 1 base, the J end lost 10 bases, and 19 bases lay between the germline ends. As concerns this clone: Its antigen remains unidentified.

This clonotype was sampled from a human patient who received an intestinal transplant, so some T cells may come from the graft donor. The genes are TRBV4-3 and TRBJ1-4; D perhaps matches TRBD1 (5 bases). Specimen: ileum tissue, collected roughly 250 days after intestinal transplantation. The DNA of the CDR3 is TGCGCCAGCAGCCAAGGGTTAGGCGGGGCTATCGCAAAACTGTTTTTT. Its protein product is CASSQGLGGAIAKLFF.